The rows below give T cell receptor beta chains drawn from one sample of a study of shared clonotypes between healthy human individuals. Assay used: immunoSEQ multiplex PCR; TCRdb lists only in-frame clones, some missing. There are roughly 2.1 million clones in the sample; 85% to 95% occur only once, and 1.5% to 2% lies in the top ten. Specimen: naive CD8+ T cells from PBMCs. The origin of the receptors is a man between 18 and 35 years old in good health. Some clones in this sample may be carry-over from other donors' samples. Each CDR3 is given with its conserved first and last residue. The D gene is left open where the match is weak. A row's size may be missing; if present it is once, few, many or a size class.

TRBJ1-5 TRBV4-1 TRBD1 - CASSQSGTGTQPQHF TGCGCCAGCAGCCAAAGTGGGACAGGGACTCAGCCCCAGCATTTT
TRBJ2-7 TRBV25-1 - - CASRSTGTRNPSEQYF TGTGCCAGCCGATCGACCGGGACTCGAAACCCCTCCGAGCAGTACTTC
TRBJ2-1 TRBV5-1 TRBD2 - CASSLGLAGIGSYNEQFF TGCGCCAGCAGCTTGGGACTAGCGGGAATAGGTTCCTACAATGAGCAGTTCTTC
TRBJ1-4 TRBV14 - - CASSQDFSSEGEKLFF TGTGCCAGCAGCCAAGATTTCAGCAGTGAGGGTGAAAAACTGTTTTTT
TRBJ2-7 TRBV2 - once CASSQSLLAVYEQYF TGTGCCAGCAGCCAATCACTACTCGCGGTCTACGAGCAGTACTTC
TRBJ1-3 TRBV30 TRBD1 - CAWREDRDSGNTIYF TGTGCCTGGAGAGAAGACAGGGACTCTGGAAACACCATATATTTT
TRBJ2-7 TRBV27 - - CASSLSGGSEQYF TGTGCCAGCAGTTTGTCGGGTGGATCCGAGCAGTACTTC
TRBJ1-2 TRBV19 - few CASSMGPSRGYTF TGTGCCAGTAGTATGGGCCCCTCGAGGGGCTACACCTTC
TRBJ2-1 TRBV4-3 TRBD2 - CASSLGTSDINEQFF TGCGCCAGCAGCCTTGGGACTAGTGATATCAATGAGCAGTTCTTC
TRBJ1-2 TRBV4-2 - - CASSQTGNIKGYTF TGTGCCAGCAGCCAAACAGGGAATATTAAGGGCTACACCTTC
TRBJ2-1 TRBV6-4 - - CASRGIGTKQFF TGTGCCAGCAGGGGTATCGGGACCAAGCAGTTCTTC
TRBJ1-1 TRBV5-1 - - CASSLAVGNTEAFF TGCGCCAGCAGCTTGGCCGTGGGTAACACTGAAGCTTTCTTT
TRBJ2-1 TRBV5-8 - - CASSLGQAMVDEQFF TGTGCCAGCAGCTTGGGTCAGGCGATGGTGGATGAGCAGTTCTTC
TRBJ2-5 TRBV11-2 TRBD2 - CASSPGLASLTQYF TGTGCCAGCAGCCCGGGACTAGCGAGTTTGACCCAGTACTTC
TRBJ1-5 TRBV27 - - CASSFSSNQPQHF TGTGCCAGCAGTTTCAGCAGCAATCAGCCCCAGCATTTT
TRBJ1-5 TRBV18 - once CASSPEGSGQPQHF TGTGCCAGCTCACCAGAGGGGAGTGGTCAGCCCCAGCATTTT
TRBJ1-1 TRBV30 - few CAWPDKATEAFF TGTGCCTGGCCTGACAAGGCCACTGAAGCTTTCTTT
TRBJ2-7 TRBV25-1 - - CASSLYEQYF TGTGCCAGCAGTTTATACGAGCAGTACTTC
TRBJ2-1 TRBV4-2 - - CASNQPKKTNEQFF TGTGCCAGCAACCAGCCTAAAAAGACCAATGAGCAGTTCTTC